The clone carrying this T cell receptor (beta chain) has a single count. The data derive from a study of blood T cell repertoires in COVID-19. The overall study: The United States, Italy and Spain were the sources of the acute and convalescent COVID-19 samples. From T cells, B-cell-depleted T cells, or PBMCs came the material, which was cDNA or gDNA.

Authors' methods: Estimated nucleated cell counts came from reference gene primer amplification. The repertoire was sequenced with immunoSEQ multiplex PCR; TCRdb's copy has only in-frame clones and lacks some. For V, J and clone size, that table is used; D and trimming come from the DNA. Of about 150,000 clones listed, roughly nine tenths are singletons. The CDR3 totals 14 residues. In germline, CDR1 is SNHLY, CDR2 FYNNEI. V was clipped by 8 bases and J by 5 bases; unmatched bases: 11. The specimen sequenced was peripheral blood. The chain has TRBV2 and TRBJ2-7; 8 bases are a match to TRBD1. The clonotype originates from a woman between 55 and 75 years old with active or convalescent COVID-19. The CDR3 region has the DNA TGTGCCAGCGCCCAAGGACAGGGACAGAACGAGCAGTACTTC. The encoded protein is CASAQGQGQNEQYF. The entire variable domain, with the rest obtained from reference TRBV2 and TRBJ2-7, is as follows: EPEVTQTPSHQVTQMGQEVILRCVPISNHLYFYWYRQILGQKVEFLVSFYNNEISEKSEIFDDQFSVERPDGSNFTLKIRSTKLEDSAMYFCASAQGQGQNEQYFGPGTRLTVT.